These 24 T cell receptor beta chains were sequenced from one sample in a study of T cells expressing NK-cell markers. No DNA is given; TCRdb re-called the 5' RACE reads and lists each CDR3 protein once. Its listing shows roughly 180,000 distinct CDR3 sequences. The sample taken for sequencing was blood T cells: a sorted CD56 or NKG2C T cell subset, CD4+ or CD8+ T cells, or bulk PBMC T cells (not recorded which). All receptors come from a man aged 18-70 years in good health.

The chain links TRBV4-2 to TRBJ2-7; absent DNA, TCRdb's TRBD2 call cannot be checked. This CDR3 comprises 14 residues. Germline values: CDR1 LGHNA, CDR2 YNFKEQ. The CDR3 spells CASSQAGLGYEQYF.

The rearrangement links TRBV6-4 to TRBJ2-1; TCRdb lists TRBD2, though no DNA is available to test this call. The CDR3 length is 18 residues. Per germline, CDR1 MRHNA and CDR2 SNTAGT. The CDR3 sequence: CASSDRGSGDTRWNEQFF.

The chain combines TRBV7-9 with TRBJ2-1; TCRdb indicates TRBD2, and absent DNA this call remains unverified. The CDR3 is 15 residues long. In germline, CDR1 is SEHNR, CDR2 FQNEAQ (reference sequence). CDR3 sequence: CASSPRDYHLNEQFF. Together with reference TRBV7-9 and TRBJ2-1, the CDR3 gives the full variable domain: DTGVSQNPRHKITKRGQNVTFRCDPISEHNRLYWYRQTLGQGPEFLTYFQNEAQLEKSRLLSDRFSAERPKGSFSTLEIQRTEQGDSAMYLCASSPRDYHLNEQFFGPGTRLTVL.

V usage is TRBV6-1 and J usage is TRBJ2-3; TCRdb indicates TRBD2, and absent DNA this call remains unverified. This CDR3 region has 15 residues. Germline CDR1 and CDR2: MNHNS and SASEGT. The CDR3 sequence is CASGIASGGADTQYF.

The chain combines TRBV5-4 with TRBJ2-7; TCRdb's assignment of TRBD1 cannot be checked, as there is no DNA. Germline-derived CDR1 and CDR2 are SGHNT and YYREEE (reference sequence). This CDR3 has 18 amino acids. CDR3 sequence: CASSLDEGGRVRIYEQYF.

V and J are TRBV6-5 and TRBJ1-2; without DNA, the TCRdb call of TRBD1 cannot be checked. Germline V gives CDR1 MNHEY, CDR2 SVGAGI. The CDR3 runs to 14 residues. The CDR3: CASSYRTGAEGYTF.

The CDR3 here is CASSPRSGGEQFF. The chain carries TRBV7-8 and TRBJ2-1. The CDR3 consists of 13 residues. Per the germline V gene, CDR1 is SGHVS and CDR2 is FQNEAQ.

The rearrangement links TRBV21-1 to TRBJ2-7; TCRdb picks TRBD1, but there is no DNA to check that call. TRBV21-1 is reported as a pseudogene. The CDR3 contains 15 residues. This chain's CDR3 is CASSKGQGTTYEQYF.

The chain combines TRBV18 with TRBJ2-4; the D call of TRBD1 rests on TCRdb alone, since no DNA is present to check it. Germline-derived CDR1 and CDR2 are KGHSH and LQKENI. The CDR3 totals 16 residues. The CDR3 sequence: CASSPEAGVWKNIQYF.

The chain links TRBV5-5 to TRBJ1-6; TCRdb proposes TRBD1, but this gene call is untestable without DNA. CDR3 length: 17 amino acids. Germline CDR1 and CDR2: SGHKS and YYEKEE (reference sequence). CDR3 region: CASSEELHRGPNSPLHF.

J is TRBJ2-7 and V is TRBV12-3 or TRBV12-4; TCRdb lists TRBD1, though no DNA is available to test this call. CDR3 size: 16 residues. The CDR3 reads CASSRTWGTGTWEQYF.

This chain connects TRBV12-3 or TRBV12-4 to TRBJ2-7. The CDR3 runs to 16 residues. The chain's CDR3 is CASSLRSAATPYEQYF.

The genes are TRBV20-1 and TRBJ1-5; TCRdb designates TRBD1, a call that cannot be tested without DNA. The length of the CDR3 is 16 residues. From germline, CDR1 is DFQATT and CDR2 SNEGSKA (reference sequence). The chain's CDR3 is CSAEPRGREWNQPQHF.

The chain is built from TRBV5-1 and TRBJ1-3; as DNA is missing, the TRBD1 call by TCRdb cannot be tested. Germline CDR1 is SGHRS and CDR2 is YFSETQ. The CDR3 has 16 amino acids. The CDR3 is CASSLETDSSGNTIYF.

This rearrangement joins TRBV7-8 to TRBJ2-3; TCRdb selects TRBD2, and the lack of DNA leaves this call unchecked. CDR1 is SGHVS, CDR2 FQNEAQ, per germline. This CDR3 has 16 amino acids. This chain's CDR3 is CASSLAETSILDTQYF.

The rearrangement joins TRBV6-1 to TRBJ2-1; TCRdb outputs TRBD2, but without DNA this stays unchecked. Germline V gene data show CDR1 as MNHNS and CDR2 as SASEGT. CDR3 length equals 15 residues. CDR3 in amino acids: CASTQPSDGYNEQFF.

This chain uses TRBV2 with TRBJ2-2; TCRdb reports TRBD1, a call that lacks DNA to check it against. CDR1 is SNHLY and CDR2 is FYNNEI in the germline V gene. This CDR3 spans 14 amino acids. The CDR3 protein is CASTPGGSPGELFF.

This chain links TRBV9 with TRBJ2-6; the TCRdb call, TRBD1, lacks DNA for checking. The CDR3 is made up of 17 amino acids. Per germline, CDR1 SGDLS and CDR2 YYNGEE. CDR3 sequence reads: CASSARDPHSGANVLTF.

The chain joins TRBV6-4 to TRBJ2-1; TCRdb's D call, TRBD1, is unchecked because there is no DNA. The CDR3 totals 15 residues. In germline, CDR1 is MRHNA, CDR2 SNTAGT. CDR3 in amino acids: CASSVASGTGTEQFF.

V and J are TRBV30 and TRBJ2-7; with no DNA, the TCRdb D assignment of TRBD1 cannot be verified. Germline CDR1 reads GTSNPN; CDR2 reads SVGIG (reference sequence). This CDR3 comprises 15 residues. The CDR3 region is CAWRDTGTGEIEQYF.

The genes are TRBV15 and TRBJ2-3. Germline V lookup: CDR1 LNHNV, CDR2 YYDKDF (reference sequence). The length of the CDR3 is 15 residues. This CDR3 is CATSSGLGLTDTQYF.

V and J are TRBV5-1 and TRBJ1-2; TCRdb's D call, TRBD1, is unchecked because there is no DNA. Germline V gene lookup returns CDR1 SGHRS and CDR2 YFSETQ. This CDR3 has 14 amino acids. This chain's CDR3 is CASSPWDRDYGYTF.

The rearrangement links TRBV5-1 to TRBJ2-7; TCRdb calls TRBD2, which cannot be checked without DNA. CDR1 and CDR2 from the germline V gene are SGHRS and YFSETQ. CDR3 length: 16 amino acids. The CDR3: CASSKKTSGGTYEQYF.

The chain couples TRBV27 to TRBJ2-3; TCRdb names TRBD1, which stays unverified in the absence of DNA. Germline loops: CDR1 MNHEY, CDR2 SMNVEV (reference sequence). This CDR3 region has 17 residues. The CDR3 loop is CASSLSAPGTSTDTQYF.